This entry lists 2 T cell receptor beta chains sequenced from one sample in a study of blood T cells in healthy people across ages. A second PCR of about 7 to 12 cycles used a sample-barcoded 5' primer and a J-beta primer mix. A single record per CDR3 protein comes from TCRdb applying MiXCR to the 5' RACE reads. The sample gives 1,500,000 or so distinct CDR3 sequences, about 42% of which show up once; over 3.5% is in the top ten. Sequenced sample: blood. These TCRs come from a woman aged 18-29 years in good health.

The sample holds a few counts of this clonotype. This chain connects TRBV27 to TRBJ2-5; D may match TRBD1 or TRBD2 (5 bases each). This CDR3 comprises 14 residues. Germline V gives CDR1 MNHEY, CDR2 SMNVEV (reference sequence). V lost 4 bases, J lost 3 bases, and 12 bases lay in between. The CDR3 DNA follows: TGTGCCAGCAGTTCCCCCCAGGGAGAAGAGACCCAGTACTTC. Protein: CASSSPQGEETQYF.

The chain has TRBV6-1 and TRBJ2-1; D remains unclear. This CDR3 is 13 amino acids long. With 4 bases removed from V and 9 bases from J, the gap between germline ends came to 13 bases. Germline V lookup: CDR1 MNHNS, CDR2 SASEGT. This chain's CDR3 is CASSAGVVGEQFF. For the CDR3, the DNA is TGTGCCAGCAGTGCGGGTGTCGTGGGTGAGCAGTTCTTC.